These 13 T cell receptor beta chains share one sample of origin, sequenced in a study of blood T cell repertoires in COVID-19 (dated by TCRdb to about 2020). Library method: the immunoSEQ multiplex PCR assay. TCRdb took over this immuneACCESS table, retaining in-frame rearrangements with V and J assigned. Such tables are incomplete; in checked studies, under half of the missing clones stem from an unresolved V gene, and the remainder is unexplained. The sample table lists over 25,000 clones, over 75% of them with a count of one. The top ten clones comprise around 17% of the sample. The sample comprised peripheral blood. The source of these receptors is a woman aged 55-70 years with active COVID-19.

This chain uses TRBV5-8 with TRBJ1-2, with 11 bases lining up with TRBD1. V was clipped by 0 bases and J by 8 bases; unmatched bases: 9. The CDR3 has 16 amino acids. CDR1 SGHTS and CDR2 YDEGEE come from the germline V gene. The CDR3 coding sequence is TGTGCCAGCAGCTTGGGGGACAGGGGGACTATAAACGGCTACACCTTC. This sequence encodes CASSLGDRGTINGYTF. Full variable domain (missing parts from reference TRBV5-8 and TRBJ1-2): EAGVTQSPTHLIKTRGQQATLRCSPISGHTSVYWYQQALGLGLQFLLWYDEGEERNRGNFPPRFSGRQFPNYSSELNVNALELEDSALYLCASSLGDRGTINGYTFGSGTRLTVV.

The count of this clone is one. J is TRBJ2-2 and V is TRBV6-6; TRBD1 might be the D (5 bases). The CDR3 has 16 residues. The germline V gene encodes CDR1 MNHNY and CDR2 SVGAGI (reference sequence). The germline V and J ends were trimmed by 1 base and 7 bases, with 16 bases remaining between them. CDR3 in amino acids: CASSYWPGMWDGELFF. CDR3 nucleotide sequence: TGTGCCAGCAGTTACTGGCCAGGGATGTGGGACGGGGAGCTGTTTTTT.

The J gene is TRBJ2-2, the V gene TRBV24-1; 13 bases fit TRBD2. CDR3 length equals 16 residues. Germline V gene sequence: CDR1 KGHDR, CDR2 SFDVKD. Losses at the gene ends were 2 bases for V and 8 bases for J; bases not matched to a gene: 4. Written as DNA, the CDR3 is TGTGCCACCAGTGATTATCCGGGACTAGCGGGGGGGGAGCTGTTTTTT. Amino acid sequence: CATSDYPGLAGGELFF.

The CDR3, as DNA: TGTGCCAGCAGCTTAGGCACAGGGAGACCCCGATCGATTGGCTACACCTTC. Translating gives CASSLGTGRPRSIGYTF. The chain is built from TRBV7-2 and TRBJ1-2, with a tentative D call TRBD1 (6 bases). The CDR3 contains 17 residues. Germline loops: CDR1 SGHTA, CDR2 FQGNSA. The germline V and J ends were trimmed by 1 base and 7 bases, with 22 bases remaining between them. The full variable domain, completed using reference TRBV7-2 and TRBJ1-2, is GAGVSQSPSNKVTEKGKDVELRCDPISGHTALYWYRQSLGQGLEFLIYFQGNSAPDKSGLPSDRFSAERTGGSVSTLTIQRTQQEDSAVYLCASSLGTGRPRSIGYTFGSGTRLTVV.

This sequence joins TRBV7-6 and TRBJ2-3; TRBD2 matches at 7 bases. Germline CDR1 and CDR2: SGHVS and FNYEAQ. CDR3 length: 15 amino acids. The J segment lost 4 bases and the V segment lost 0 bases, leaving 4 bases of the junction unmatched. The DNA for the CDR3 is TGTGCCAGCAGCTTAGCGGGCGGGAGCCCAGATACGCAGTATTTT. Its translation: CASSLAGGSPDTQYF.

The chain is built from TRBV7-9 and TRBJ1-1, with TRBD1 matching 8 bases. After removal of 3 bases from V and 3 bases from J, the junction contained 3 bases not matched to a gene. The CDR3 is 14 amino acids. CDR1 is SEHNR, CDR2 FQNEAQ, per germline (reference sequence). This chain's CDR3 is CASSLDRADTEAFF. CDR3 sequence (DNA): TGTGCCAGCAGCTTGGACAGGGCGGACACTGAAGCTTTCTTT.

The sample holds a few counts of this clone. The chain carries TRBV3-1 (or the pseudogene TRBV3-2) and TRBJ2-2; 10 bases agree with TRBD1. Germline V gene data show CDR1 as LGHDT and CDR2 as YNNKEL (reference sequence). Unmatched junction bases numbered 4, after V lost 8 bases and J lost 4 bases. The CDR3 is 14 amino acids. As DNA, the CDR3 is TGTGCCAGCCGCCGGACAGGGGGCACCGGGGAGCTGTTTTTT. Its protein product is CASRRTGGTGELFF.

This chain uses TRBV24-1 with TRBJ1-2; TRBD1 might be the D (5 bases). Trimming left V 4 bases short and J 3 bases short, with 8 bases between. CDR3 length equals 13 residues. Germline values: CDR1 KGHDR, CDR2 SFDVKD. The CDR3 spells CATSETGDYGYTF. The DNA for the CDR3 is TGTGCCACCAGTGAGACGGGGGACTATGGCTACACCTTC.

The CDR3 bases are TGTGCCAGCAGCTTATTGCCCGGGGGTAGCGGGGGCTTACAAGAGACCCAGTACTTC. This gives the protein CASSLLPGGSGGLQETQYF. The chain uses TRBV7-3 and TRBJ2-5; 9 bases fit TRBD2. The CDR3 loop spans 19 amino acids. The germline gives CDR1 SGHTA, CDR2 FQGTGA. V trimming: 2 bases; J trimming: 2 bases; junction bases outside the gene matches: 15.

V usage is TRBV5-1 and J usage is TRBJ2-5; tentative D call: TRBD2 (6 bases). Trimming stripped 5 bases from V and 3 bases from J, with 11 bases between. The CDR3 extends over 13 amino acids. Germline CDR1 is SGHRS and CDR2 is YFSETQ. CDR3 loop: CASRRGGKETQYF. The CDR3, as DNA: TGCGCCAGCAGGAGAGGCGGGAAAGAGACCCAGTACTTC.

Written as DNA, the CDR3 is TGTGCCAGCAGTTCTCGACGGACAGGGGGCGGGGAGACCCAGTACTTC. Protein product: CASSSRRTGGGETQYF. V usage is TRBV6-5 and J usage is TRBJ2-5, with 11 bases lining up with TRBD1. This CDR3 comprises 16 residues. The germline V gene encodes CDR1 MNHEY and CDR2 SVGAGI. Trimming took 4 bases from V and 5 from J; bases not matched to a gene: 9.

This rearrangement joins TRBV5-1 to TRBJ2-7, with 7 positions matching TRBD2. Germline V gives CDR1 SGHRS, CDR2 YFSETQ. CDR3 length: 16 amino acids. Trimming cost V 0 bases and J 6 bases; bases outside gene matches: 12. CDR3 loop: CASSLASGNLPREQYF. The CDR3 DNA sequence: TGCGCCAGCAGCTTGGCAAGCGGGAACCTGCCTCGCGAGCAGTACTTC.

This clone came up a few times. This rearrangement joins TRBV10-3 to TRBJ1-1, with D hard to call. The CDR3 extends over 14 amino acids. Germline V gives CDR1 ENHRY, CDR2 SYGVKD. V lost 3 bases, J lost 1 base, and 9 bases lay in between. CDR3 nucleotides: TGTGCCATCAGTGATCGGGTCGAGAACACTGAAGCTTTCTTT. Its protein product is CAISDRVENTEAFF.